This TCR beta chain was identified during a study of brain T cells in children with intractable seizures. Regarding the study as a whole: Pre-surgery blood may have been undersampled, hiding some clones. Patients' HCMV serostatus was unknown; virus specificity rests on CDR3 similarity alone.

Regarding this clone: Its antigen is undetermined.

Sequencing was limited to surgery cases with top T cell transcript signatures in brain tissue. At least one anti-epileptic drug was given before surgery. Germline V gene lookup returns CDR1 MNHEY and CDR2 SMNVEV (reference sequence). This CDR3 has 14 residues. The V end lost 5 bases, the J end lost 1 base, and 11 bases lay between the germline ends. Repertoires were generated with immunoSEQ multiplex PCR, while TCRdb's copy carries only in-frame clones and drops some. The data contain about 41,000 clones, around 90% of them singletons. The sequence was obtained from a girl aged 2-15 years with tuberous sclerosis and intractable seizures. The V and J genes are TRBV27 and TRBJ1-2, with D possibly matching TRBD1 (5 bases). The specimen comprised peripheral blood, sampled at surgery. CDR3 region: CASSPGDGNYGYTF. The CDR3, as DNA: TGTGCCAGCAGTCCTGGGGACGGTAACTATGGCTACACCTTC.